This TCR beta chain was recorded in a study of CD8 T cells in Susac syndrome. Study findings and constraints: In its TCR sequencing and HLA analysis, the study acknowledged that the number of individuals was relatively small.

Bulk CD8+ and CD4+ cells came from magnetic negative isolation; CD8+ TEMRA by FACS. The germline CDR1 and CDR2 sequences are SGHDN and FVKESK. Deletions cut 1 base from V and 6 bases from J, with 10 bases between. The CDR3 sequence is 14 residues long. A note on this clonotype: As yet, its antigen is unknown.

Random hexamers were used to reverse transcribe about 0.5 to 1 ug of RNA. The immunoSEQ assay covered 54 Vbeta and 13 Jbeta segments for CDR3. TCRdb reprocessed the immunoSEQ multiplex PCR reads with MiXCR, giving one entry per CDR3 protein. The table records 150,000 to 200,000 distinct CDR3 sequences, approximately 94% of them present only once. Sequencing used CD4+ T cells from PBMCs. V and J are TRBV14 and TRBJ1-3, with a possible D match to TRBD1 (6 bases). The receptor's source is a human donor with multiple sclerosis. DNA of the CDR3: TGTGCCAGCAGCCAAGTGGGGGCCGAAAACACCATATATTTT. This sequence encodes CASSQVGAENTIYF.